Described below is a single TCR beta chain sequence and its context. The CDR3 has 15 residues. Germline values: CDR1 MNHNS, CDR2 SASEGT. With 6 bases clipped from V and 3 bases from J, the junction kept 7 bases outside the gene matches. With iRepertoire HTBI primers and Arm-PCR of CDR3 regions, TCR beta libraries were built. TCRdb reanalysed the multiplex PCR reads using MiXCR and keeps one entry per CDR3 protein. The sample consists of hundreds of thousands of distinct CDR3 sequences, around a sixth of them appearing once. The time point is: newly diagnosed GD, antithyroid drugs for less than 3 months. The TCR library was made from RNA that had been extracted from PBMCs in TRIzol. The data stem from a study of regulatory T cells in long-lasting Graves disease.

The chain has TRBV6-1 and TRBJ2-7; 11 nucleotides agree with TRBD1. The sequencing used peripheral blood mononuclear cells (PBMCs), collected at new diagnosis, from a patient treated with antithyroid drugs. The origin of this receptor is a female donor with Graves disease. The DNA of the CDR3 is TGTGCCAGCAGGTCCGCGGGACAGGGGGTCTACGAGCAGTACTTC. Translation gives CASRSAGQGVYEQYF.